This is a list of T cell receptor beta chains from one sample in a study of regulatory T cells in long-lasting Graves disease. Each CDR3 protein is one row after TCRdb ran MiXCR on the multiplex PCR reads. The data contain about 300,000 distinct CDR3 sequences, about 20% of them singletons. The starting material was peripheral blood mononuclear cells (PBMCs), obtained at new diagnosis, from a patient treated with antithyroid drugs. These receptors came from a female donor with Graves disease. Both conserved end residues are part of each CDR3. The D gene is left open where the match is weak. Clone size is given for some rows only: seen once, a few or many times, or a class if the clone is expanded.

j_call,clone_size,v_call,d_call,cdr3_aa,cdr3_nt
TRBJ2-7,many,TRBV6-5,-,CASSYSQLPIEQYF,TGTGCCAGCAGTTACTCACAGCTCCCGATCGAGCAGTACTTC
TRBJ1-4,many,TRBV18,-,CASSPGGDEKLFF,TGTGCCAGCTCACCGGGGGGAGACGAAAAACTGTTTTTT
TRBJ2-3,-,TRBV14,TRBD2,CASSQAWLAVGTDTQYF,TGTGCCAGCAGCCAAGCGTGGCTAGCGGTGGGCACAGATACGCAGTATTTT
TRBJ1-2,-,TRBV12-3/TRBV12-4,TRBD1,CASRAGTGRSYGYTF,TGTGCCAGCAGGGCCGGGACAGGGCGAAGCTATGGCTACACCTTC
TRBJ1-4,-,TRBV18,TRBD1,CASSPRTGQGAEWENEKLFF,TGTGCCAGCTCACCAAGGACGGGACAGGGGGCTGAATGGGAAAATGAAAAACTGTTTTTT
TRBJ2-7,few,TRBV12-3/TRBV12-4,TRBD1,CASSHYGQDYEQYF,TGTGCCAGCAGTCATTATGGACAGGACTACGAGCAGTACTTC
TRBJ1-4,-,TRBV5-1,-,CASSQTVLNEKLFF,TGCGCCAGCAGCCAGACAGTGCTTAATGAAAAACTGTTTTTT
TRBJ2-7,many,TRBV6-1,-,CASRPARVSGEQYF,TGTGCCAGCAGGCCCGCCCGGGTCTCTGGGGAGCAGTACTTC
TRBJ1-5,-,TRBV30,-,CAWSRTTAVPNQPQHF,TGTGCCTGGAGCCGAACGACGGCGGTCCCGAATCAGCCCCAGCATTTT
TRBJ2-1,many,TRBV19,TRBD1,CASSMRGQKFNEQFF,TGTGCCAGTAGTATGAGGGGACAGAAGTTCAATGAGCAGTTCTTC
TRBJ2-3,-,TRBV6-2/TRBV6-3,TRBD2,CASKPSGISSTDTQYF,TGTGCCAGCAAGCCTAGCGGGATCTCGAGCACAGATACGCAGTATTTT
TRBJ2-3,many,TRBV12-3/TRBV12-4,-,CASSPEQGGSQYF,TGTGCCAGCAGCCCAGAACAGGGCGGCTCGCAGTATTTT
TRBJ2-1,-,TRBV5-1,-,CASSNRDEGYNEQFF,TGCGCCAGCAGCAACAGGGATGAGGGCTACAATGAGCAGTTCTTC